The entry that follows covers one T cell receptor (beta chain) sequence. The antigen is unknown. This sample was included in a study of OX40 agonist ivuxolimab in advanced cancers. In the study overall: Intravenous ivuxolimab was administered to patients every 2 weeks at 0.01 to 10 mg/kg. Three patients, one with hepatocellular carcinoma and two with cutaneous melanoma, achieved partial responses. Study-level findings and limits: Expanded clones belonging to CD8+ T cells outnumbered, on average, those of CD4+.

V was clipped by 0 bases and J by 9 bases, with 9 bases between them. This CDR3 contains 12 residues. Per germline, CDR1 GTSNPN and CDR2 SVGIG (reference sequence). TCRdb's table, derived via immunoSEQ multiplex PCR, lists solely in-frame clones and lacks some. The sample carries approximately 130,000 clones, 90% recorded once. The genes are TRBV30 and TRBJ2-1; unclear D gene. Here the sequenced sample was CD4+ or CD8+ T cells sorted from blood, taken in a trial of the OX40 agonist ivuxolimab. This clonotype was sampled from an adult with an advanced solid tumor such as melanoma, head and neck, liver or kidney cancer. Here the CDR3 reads CAWSVTASEQFF. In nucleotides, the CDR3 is TGTGCCTGGAGTGTAACGGCAAGTGAGCAGTTCTTC.